This T cell receptor (beta chain) stems from a study of cytomegalovirus exposure and HLA in healthy donors. About the study: Most genotyped donors, 65% to 85% of about 360, had Caucasian-associated genetic ancestry.

Use of 60 Vbeta and 13 Jbeta primers characterized the PCR. Assay used: immunoSEQ multiplex PCR; TCRdb lists only in-frame clones, some missing. This repertoire shows about 240,000 clones, over 80% found once; its top ten account for 5% to 6.5%. Comment on this clone: Its antigen is unknown.

The CDR3 spans 15 residues. The germline V gene encodes CDR1 SEHNR and CDR2 FQNEAQ (reference sequence). Trimming removed 1 base from V and 7 bases from J; junction bases left unmatched: 3. Whole-study findings and limits: The HLA-A and HLA-B alleles of most subjects were reportedly predicted accurately from TCR beta sequences. The number of N-insertions in an Asian-associated ancestry cluster was reportedly below the 666-donor mean in a later analysis.

The sequence derives from a woman in her thirties or forties in good health and CMV-seropositive. Sequencing used PBMCs. V usage is TRBV7-9 and J usage is TRBJ1-6; TRBD1 matches at 8 bases. The CDR3 here is CASSLGAGGNSPLHF. Written as DNA, the CDR3 is TGTGCCAGCAGCTTAGGGGCAGGGGGCAATTCACCCCTCCACTTT.